This T cell receptor (beta chain) was captured in a study of blood T cell repertoires in COVID-19. Repertoires were generated with immunoSEQ multiplex PCR, while TCRdb's copy carries only in-frame clones and drops some. The sample has about 190,000 clones; 82% are singletons. The CDR3 totals 18 residues. The sequenced material came from PBMCs or T cells enriched from blood (not recorded which). The sequence was collected from an older woman with acute COVID-19. V gene TRBV21-1 combines with J gene TRBJ2-1; the tabulated D call, TRBD2, remains unverified against the DNA. TRBV21-1 is deemed a pseudogene. The CDR3 sequence is CASSTGMRLADNYNEQFF. DNA of the CDR3: TGTGCCAGCAGCACTGGTATGCGGCTAGCGGACAACTACAATGAGCAGTTCTTC.